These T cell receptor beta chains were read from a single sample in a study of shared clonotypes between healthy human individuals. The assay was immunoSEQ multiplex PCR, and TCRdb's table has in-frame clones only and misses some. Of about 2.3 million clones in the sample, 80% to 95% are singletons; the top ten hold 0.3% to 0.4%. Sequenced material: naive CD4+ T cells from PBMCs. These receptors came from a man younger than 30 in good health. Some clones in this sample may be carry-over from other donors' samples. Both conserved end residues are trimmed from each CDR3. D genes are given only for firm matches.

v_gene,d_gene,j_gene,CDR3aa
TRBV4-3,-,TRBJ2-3,ASSRINGGGSTDTQY
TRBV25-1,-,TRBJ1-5,ASSELYGPQH
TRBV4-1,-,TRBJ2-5,ASSPRERGVGETQY
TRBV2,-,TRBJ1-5,ASSEWADSNQPQH
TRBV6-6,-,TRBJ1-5,ASSSGANQPQH
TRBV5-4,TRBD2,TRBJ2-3,ASSLYLGGTTDGAQY
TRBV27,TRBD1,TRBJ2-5,ASSFLGQGIQTQY
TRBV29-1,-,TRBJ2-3,SVAGRASDTQY
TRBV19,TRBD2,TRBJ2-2,ASSIVSGSSTGELF
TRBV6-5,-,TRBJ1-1,ASRSQGLETEAF
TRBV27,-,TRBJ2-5,ASSFSPGFQETQY
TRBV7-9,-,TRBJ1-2,ASSLTREDYGYT
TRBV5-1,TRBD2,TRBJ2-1,ASSSGGPTSYNEQF
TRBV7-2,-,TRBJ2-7,ASSYYYEQY
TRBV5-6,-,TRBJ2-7,ASRGRGTSYEQY
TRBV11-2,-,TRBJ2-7,ASRKIGSYEQY
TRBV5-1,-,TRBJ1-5,ASSYDSNQPQH
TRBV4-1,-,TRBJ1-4,ASSTGPTTGGELF
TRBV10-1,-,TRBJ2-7,ASGDLAYEQY
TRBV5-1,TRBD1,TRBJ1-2,ASSFGTAMKPPYGYT
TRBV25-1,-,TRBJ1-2,ASSATLYSGLGYT
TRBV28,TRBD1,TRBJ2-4,ASSLRQGSGIQY
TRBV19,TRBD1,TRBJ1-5,ASIRDRGALNQPQH
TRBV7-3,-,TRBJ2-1,ASSSGQSYNEQF
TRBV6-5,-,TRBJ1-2,ASMTPGSYYGYT
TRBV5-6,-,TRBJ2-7,ASSLVQLYEQY
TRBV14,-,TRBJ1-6,ASTQSTGTPLH
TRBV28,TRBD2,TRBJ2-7,ASSSGTSGTYEQY
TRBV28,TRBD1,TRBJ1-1,ASMAGDRAMNTEAF
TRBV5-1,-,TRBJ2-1,ASSLVRAQYNEQF
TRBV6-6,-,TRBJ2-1,ATRGPNNEQF
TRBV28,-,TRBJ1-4,ASSLDSIPTNEKLF
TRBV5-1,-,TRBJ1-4,ASSYTGTGGEKLF